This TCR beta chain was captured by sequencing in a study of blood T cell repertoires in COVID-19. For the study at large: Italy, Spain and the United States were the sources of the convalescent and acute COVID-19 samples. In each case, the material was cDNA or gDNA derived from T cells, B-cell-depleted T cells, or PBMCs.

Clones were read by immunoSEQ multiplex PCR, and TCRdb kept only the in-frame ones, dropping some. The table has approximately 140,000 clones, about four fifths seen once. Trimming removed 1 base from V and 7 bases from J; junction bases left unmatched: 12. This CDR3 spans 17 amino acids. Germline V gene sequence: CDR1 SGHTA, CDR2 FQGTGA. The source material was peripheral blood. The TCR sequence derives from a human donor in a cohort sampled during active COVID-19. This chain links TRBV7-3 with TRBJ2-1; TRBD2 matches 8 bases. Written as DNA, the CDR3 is TGTGCCAGCAGCTTAATAGGCGTTAGCGGGACGCGGAATGAGCAGTTCTTC. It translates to CASSLIGVSGTRNEQFF.